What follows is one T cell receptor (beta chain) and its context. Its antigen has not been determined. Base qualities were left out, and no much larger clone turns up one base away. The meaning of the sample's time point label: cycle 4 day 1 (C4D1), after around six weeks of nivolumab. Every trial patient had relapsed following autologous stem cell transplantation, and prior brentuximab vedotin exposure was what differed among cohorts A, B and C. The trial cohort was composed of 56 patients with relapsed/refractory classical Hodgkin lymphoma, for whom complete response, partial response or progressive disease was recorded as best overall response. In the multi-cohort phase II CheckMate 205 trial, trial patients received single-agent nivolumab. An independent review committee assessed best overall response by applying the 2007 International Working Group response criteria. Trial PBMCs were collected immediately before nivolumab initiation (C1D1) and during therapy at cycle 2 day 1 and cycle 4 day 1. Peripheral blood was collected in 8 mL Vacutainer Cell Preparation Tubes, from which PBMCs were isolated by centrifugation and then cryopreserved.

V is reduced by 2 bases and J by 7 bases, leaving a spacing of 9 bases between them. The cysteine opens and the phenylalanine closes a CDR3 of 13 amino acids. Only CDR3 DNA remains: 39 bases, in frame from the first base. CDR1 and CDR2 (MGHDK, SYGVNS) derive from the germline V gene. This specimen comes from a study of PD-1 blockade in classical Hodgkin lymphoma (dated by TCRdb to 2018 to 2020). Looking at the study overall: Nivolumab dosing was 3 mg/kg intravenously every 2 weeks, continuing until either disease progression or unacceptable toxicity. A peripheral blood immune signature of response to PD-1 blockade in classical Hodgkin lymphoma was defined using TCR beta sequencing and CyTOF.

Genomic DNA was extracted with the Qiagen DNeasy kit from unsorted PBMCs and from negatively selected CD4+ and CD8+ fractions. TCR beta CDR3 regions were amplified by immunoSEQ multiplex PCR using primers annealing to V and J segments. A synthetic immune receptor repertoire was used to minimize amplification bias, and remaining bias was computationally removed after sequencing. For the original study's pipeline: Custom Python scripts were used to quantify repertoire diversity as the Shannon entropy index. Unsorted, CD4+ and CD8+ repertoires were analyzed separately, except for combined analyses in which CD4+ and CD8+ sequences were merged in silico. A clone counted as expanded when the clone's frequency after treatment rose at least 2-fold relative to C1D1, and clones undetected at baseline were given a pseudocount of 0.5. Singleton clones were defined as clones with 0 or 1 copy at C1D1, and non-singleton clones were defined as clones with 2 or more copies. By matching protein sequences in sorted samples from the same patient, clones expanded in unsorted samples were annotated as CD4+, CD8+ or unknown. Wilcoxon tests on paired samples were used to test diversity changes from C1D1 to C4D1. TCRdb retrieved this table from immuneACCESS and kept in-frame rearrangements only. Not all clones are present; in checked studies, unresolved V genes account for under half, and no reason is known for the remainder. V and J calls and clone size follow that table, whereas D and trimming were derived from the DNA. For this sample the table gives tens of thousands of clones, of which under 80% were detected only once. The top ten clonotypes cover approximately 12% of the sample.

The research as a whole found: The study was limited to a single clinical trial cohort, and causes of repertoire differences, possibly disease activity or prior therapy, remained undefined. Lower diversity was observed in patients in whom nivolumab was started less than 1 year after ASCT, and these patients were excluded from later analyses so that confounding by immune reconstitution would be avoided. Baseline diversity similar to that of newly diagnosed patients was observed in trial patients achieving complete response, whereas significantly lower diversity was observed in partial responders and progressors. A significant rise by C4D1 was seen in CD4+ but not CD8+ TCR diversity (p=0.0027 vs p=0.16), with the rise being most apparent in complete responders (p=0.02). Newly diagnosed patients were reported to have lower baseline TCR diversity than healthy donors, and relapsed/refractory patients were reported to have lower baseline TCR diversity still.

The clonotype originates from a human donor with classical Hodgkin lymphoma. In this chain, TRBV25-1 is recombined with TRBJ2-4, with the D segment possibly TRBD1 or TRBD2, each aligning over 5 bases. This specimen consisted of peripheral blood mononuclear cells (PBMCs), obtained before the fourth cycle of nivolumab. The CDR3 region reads CASSEAGTNIQYF. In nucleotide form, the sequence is TGTGCCAGCAGTGAAGCAGGGACCAACATTCAGTACTTC.